This TCR beta chain derives from a study of blood T cell repertoires in COVID-19. Study at large: The United States, Italy and Spain were the sources of the acute and convalescent COVID-19 samples. Sources were T cells, B-cell-depleted T cells, or PBMCs; the material itself was cDNA or gDNA.

CDR1 and CDR2 from the germline V gene are KGHDR and SFDVKD. Trimming took off 8 bases at V and 4 bases at J, with 13 bases between the two ends. This CDR3 spans 13 amino acids. Authors' methods: Using reference gene primer amplification, nucleated cell counts were estimated. Data came from immunoSEQ multiplex PCR; TCRdb stores just in-frame clones and leaves some out. D and trimming were read from the DNA, whereas the V and J calls and clone size are those reported in that table. The sample records 250,000 or so clones, 75% to 90% being singletons. The material sequenced was peripheral blood. The sequence derives from a woman between 40 and 55 years old who had recovered from COVID-19. The chain employs TRBV24-1 and TRBJ1-1, with no clear D. The CDR3 DNA reads TGTGCCACCACAGAGGGAGGTGGCACTGAAGCTTTCTTT. This gives the protein CATTEGGGTEAFF.